Listed below are T cell receptor beta chains from one sample, sequenced in a study of blood T cell repertoires in COVID-19. Clones were read by immunoSEQ multiplex PCR, and TCRdb kept only the in-frame ones, dropping some. The table includes 150,000 to 200,000 clones, around 75% detected once. Material: peripheral blood. The receptor set was obtained from a woman in her thirties or forties with COVID-19, enrolled during active disease. Both conserved end residues are part of each CDR3. The D gene is left open where the match is weak. Only part of the rows carry a size: once, few, many, or a class if the clone is expanded.

clone size: .; D gene: TRBD2; J gene: TRBJ2-7; V gene: TRBV13; CDR3 DNA: TGTGCCAGCAGCTTAGGGCTAGCGGGGGCCTCCTACGAGCAGTACTTC; CDR3 protein: CASSLGLAGASYEQYF
clone size: .; D gene: .; J gene: TRBJ2-7; V gene: TRBV9; CDR3 DNA: TGTGCCAGCAGCGCCGGACAGCTGAGCTCCTACGAGCAGTACTTC; CDR3 protein: CASSAGQLSSYEQYF
clone size: .; D gene: .; J gene: TRBJ2-7; V gene: TRBV29-1; CDR3 DNA: TGCAGCGTTGAAGGGGGGAGGGAGCAGTACTTC; CDR3 protein: CSVEGGREQYF
clone size: .; D gene: TRBD2; J gene: TRBJ2-3; V gene: TRBV11-2; CDR3 DNA: TGTGCCAGCAGTCCGGGGGGGGGCACAGATACGCAGTATTTT; CDR3 protein: CASSPGGGTDTQYF
clone size: .; D gene: .; J gene: TRBJ2-7; V gene: TRBV30; CDR3 DNA: TGTGCCTGGAGTGGAGGGCCTGGGCAGTACTTC; CDR3 protein: CAWSGGPGQYF
clone size: .; D gene: TRBD1; J gene: TRBJ1-1; V gene: TRBV30; CDR3 DNA: TGTGCCTGGAGTCGCGGACAGGGGAACACTGAAGCTTTCTTT; CDR3 protein: CAWSRGQGNTEAFF
clone size: .; D gene: .; J gene: TRBJ2-1; V gene: TRBV3-1/TRBV3-2; CDR3 DNA: TGTGCCAGCAGCCAAGGGCTAGAGGGCTGGCATGAGCAGTTCTTC; CDR3 protein: CASSQGLEGWHEQFF
clone size: .; D gene: TRBD2; J gene: TRBJ2-1; V gene: TRBV18; CDR3 DNA: TGTGCCAGCTCACCCTTGACTAGCTTCAAGGGCGAGTTCTTC; CDR3 protein: CASSPLTSFKGEFF
clone size: .; D gene: TRBD1; J gene: TRBJ1-6; V gene: TRBV3-1/TRBV3-2; CDR3 DNA: TGTGCCAGCAGCCCCGATTGGACAGGGGGTTCACCCCTCCACTTT; CDR3 protein: CASSPDWTGGSPLHF
clone size: .; D gene: TRBD1; J gene: TRBJ2-5; V gene: TRBV6-2/TRBV6-3; CDR3 DNA: TGTGCCAGCAGTTCTCCGGGGGACAGGGGAGCGACCCAGTACTTC; CDR3 protein: CASSSPGDRGATQYF
clone size: .; D gene: .; J gene: TRBJ2-2; V gene: TRBV3-1/TRBV3-2; CDR3 DNA: TGTGCCAGCAGGTCTAGCGTGAACACCGGGGAGCTGTTTTTT; CDR3 protein: CASRSSVNTGELFF
clone size: .; D gene: .; J gene: TRBJ1-2; V gene: TRBV7-3; CDR3 DNA: TGTGCCAGCAGCCCCCACACAGGGAACGGATATGGCTACACCTTC; CDR3 protein: CASSPHTGNGYGYTF
clone size: .; D gene: TRBD2; J gene: TRBJ2-1; V gene: TRBV29-1; CDR3 DNA: TGCAGCGGGACTCCCTCTCTAGCGGAGAACTACAATGAGCAGTTCTTC; CDR3 protein: CSGTPSLAENYNEQFF
clone size: .; D gene: TRBD1; J gene: TRBJ1-6; V gene: TRBV27; CDR3 DNA: TGTGCCAGCAGTCTTGACAGGGTATCGAGTTCACCCCTCCACTTT; CDR3 protein: CASSLDRVSSSPLHF
clone size: .; D gene: TRBD1; J gene: TRBJ2-7; V gene: TRBV18; CDR3 DNA: TGTGCCAGCTCACGGACAGGGTCCCCCTACGAGCAGTACTTC; CDR3 protein: CASSRTGSPYEQYF
clone size: .; D gene: TRBD1; J gene: TRBJ2-2; V gene: TRBV7-7; CDR3 DNA: TGTGCCAGCAGCGCGGGACAGGGGGCGGTCGGGGAGCTGTTTTTT; CDR3 protein: CASSAGQGAVGELFF
clone size: .; D gene: .; J gene: TRBJ2-3; V gene: TRBV5-1; CDR3 DNA: TGCGCCAGCAGCTTGGAGAGCGGCGGGCTAACAGATACGCAGTATTTT; CDR3 protein: CASSLESGGLTDTQYF
clone size: once; D gene: TRBD2; J gene: TRBJ2-7; V gene: TRBV28; CDR3 DNA: TGTGCCAGCAGTTACGGATGGACTAGCGGGGACGAGCAGTACTTC; CDR3 protein: CASSYGWTSGDEQYF
clone size: .; D gene: .; J gene: TRBJ1-3; V gene: TRBV15; CDR3 DNA: TGTGCCACCAGGAGAGCATCTGGAAACACCATATATTTT; CDR3 protein: CATRRASGNTIYF
clone size: once; D gene: TRBD2; J gene: TRBJ2-1; V gene: TRBV18; CDR3 DNA: TGTGCCAGCCGTAGCGGGAGGGCCTACAATGAGCAGTTCTTC; CDR3 protein: CASRSGRAYNEQFF
clone size: few; D gene: TRBD2; J gene: TRBJ2-1; V gene: TRBV19; CDR3 DNA: TGTGCCAGTAGGGGGCTAGCGGGAGAGAATGAGCAGTTCTTC; CDR3 protein: CASRGLAGENEQFF
clone size: .; D gene: .; J gene: TRBJ1-2; V gene: TRBV7-6; CDR3 DNA: TGTGCCAGCAGTCCGAATAGCTACTATGGCTACACCTTC; CDR3 protein: CASSPNSYYGYTF
clone size: .; D gene: TRBD1; J gene: TRBJ2-1; V gene: TRBV30; CDR3 DNA: TGTGCCTGGGCCCCGTTGGGACAGGCGAACAATGAGCAGTTCTTC; CDR3 protein: CAWAPLGQANNEQFF
clone size: many; D gene: TRBD2; J gene: TRBJ2-1; V gene: TRBV7-3; CDR3 DNA: TGTGCCAGCAGCTTCGGGACTAGCGGGGGATACAATGAGCAGTTCTTC; CDR3 protein: CASSFGTSGGYNEQFF
clone size: .; D gene: TRBD1; J gene: TRBJ1-1; V gene: TRBV7-8; CDR3 DNA: TGTGCCAGCAGCTCACGGACAGGGAACACTGAAGCTTTCTTT; CDR3 protein: CASSSRTGNTEAFF
clone size: .; D gene: TRBD1; J gene: TRBJ1-5; V gene: TRBV19; CDR3 DNA: TGTGCCAGTAGCCGTTACAGGGGGGATTCAGTTCAGCCCCAGCATTTT; CDR3 protein: CASSRYRGDSVQPQHF
clone size: .; D gene: .; J gene: TRBJ1-1; V gene: TRBV6-6; CDR3 DNA: TGTGCCAGCTCCATAACTCAGGGCAGGACTGAAGCTTTCTTT; CDR3 protein: CASSITQGRTEAFF
clone size: once; D gene: .; J gene: TRBJ2-7; V gene: TRBV4-1; CDR3 DNA: TGCGCCAGCAGCCCCTTCCGCAATGGTCAGGCTTCCTACGAGCAGTACTTC; CDR3 protein: CASSPFRNGQASYEQYF
clone size: once; D gene: TRBD2; J gene: TRBJ2-1; V gene: TRBV29-1; CDR3 DNA: TGCAGCGTTCAGGCTAGCGGGTACAATGAGCAGTTCTTC; CDR3 protein: CSVQASGYNEQFF
clone size: .; D gene: .; J gene: TRBJ2-1; V gene: TRBV10-3; CDR3 DNA: TGTGCCATCAGAGAGTGGGGGCCGACCTACAATGAGCAGTTCTTC; CDR3 protein: CAIREWGPTYNEQFF
clone size: .; D gene: .; J gene: TRBJ1-3; V gene: TRBV19; CDR3 DNA: TGTGCCAGTAGTAGGGAGGCCCTCAGCTCTGGAAACACCATATATTTT; CDR3 protein: CASSREALSSGNTIYF
clone size: .; D gene: TRBD1; J gene: TRBJ2-7; V gene: TRBV5-1; CDR3 DNA: TGCGCCAGCAGCTTGAAGGACAGGGGTTACGAGCAGTACTTC; CDR3 protein: CASSLKDRGYEQYF
clone size: .; D gene: .; J gene: TRBJ1-1; V gene: TRBV6-5; CDR3 DNA: TGTGCCAGCAGTTATCTAACAGCCAATGAAGCTTTCTTT; CDR3 protein: CASSYLTANEAFF
clone size: .; D gene: TRBD1; J gene: TRBJ2-1; V gene: TRBV20-1; CDR3 DNA: TGCAGTGCTAGTTGGGACAGGTTCAATGAGCAGTTCTTC; CDR3 protein: CSASWDRFNEQFF
clone size: .; D gene: TRBD2; J gene: TRBJ2-7; V gene: TRBV4-1; CDR3 DNA: TGCGCCAGCAGCCAACCGGGACTAGCGGACCCCTACGAGCAGTACTTC; CDR3 protein: CASSQPGLADPYEQYF
clone size: few; D gene: TRBD1; J gene: TRBJ1-2; V gene: TRBV5-1; CDR3 DNA: TGCGCCAGCAGCTTGTCCGGGACAGGGGCCATGGGGGGCTACACCTTC; CDR3 protein: CASSLSGTGAMGGYTF
clone size: .; D gene: .; J gene: TRBJ2-7; V gene: TRBV27; CDR3 DNA: TGTGCCAGCAGAGGGATTCACCTAGGGGTCTACGAGCAGTACTTC; CDR3 protein: CASRGIHLGVYEQYF
clone size: .; D gene: TRBD2; J gene: TRBJ2-3; V gene: TRBV20-1; CDR3 DNA: TGCAGTGCTAGTACTAGCGGGGACGTAGATACGCAGTATTTT; CDR3 protein: CSASTSGDVDTQYF
clone size: .; D gene: .; J gene: TRBJ1-1; V gene: TRBV5-1; CDR3 DNA: TGCGCCAGCAGCTCAAAAGCGGGGGTAGGCACTGAAGCTTTCTTT; CDR3 protein: CASSSKAGVGTEAFF
clone size: .; D gene: TRBD2; J gene: TRBJ2-1; V gene: TRBV6-2/TRBV6-3; CDR3 DNA: TGTGCCAGCAGTTACTACGGACTAGCGGGGAACAATGAGCAGTTCTTC; CDR3 protein: CASSYYGLAGNNEQFF
clone size: .; D gene: .; J gene: TRBJ2-7; V gene: TRBV30; CDR3 DNA: TGTGCCTGGAGTGTTTCCGGTTTCGGTGAGCAGTACTTC; CDR3 protein: CAWSVSGFGEQYF
clone size: .; D gene: .; J gene: TRBJ2-3; V gene: TRBV4-3; CDR3 DNA: TGCGCCAGCAGCCGAAAGCCCGGACAGCGCACAGATACGCAGTATTTT; CDR3 protein: CASSRKPGQRTDTQYF
clone size: .; D gene: .; J gene: TRBJ2-3; V gene: TRBV7-9; CDR3 DNA: TGTGCCAGCAGCGCCACAAGCACAGATACGCAGTATTTT; CDR3 protein: CASSATSTDTQYF
clone size: .; D gene: .; J gene: TRBJ2-5; V gene: TRBV2; CDR3 DNA: TGTGCCAGCAACCCTCGGGGAAAGAGGGAGACCCAGTACTTC; CDR3 protein: CASNPRGKRETQYF
clone size: .; D gene: .; J gene: TRBJ2-3; V gene: TRBV11-3; CDR3 DNA: TGTGCCAGCAGCTTAGGAGGTAGCATGGATACGCAGTATTTT; CDR3 protein: CASSLGGSMDTQYF
clone size: .; D gene: TRBD2; J gene: TRBJ2-7; V gene: TRBV28; CDR3 DNA: TGTGCCAGCAGTTTTGGCGGGAGGGCCACCTACGAGCAGTACTTC; CDR3 protein: CASSFGGRATYEQYF
clone size: few; D gene: TRBD1; J gene: TRBJ1-1; V gene: TRBV3-1/TRBV3-2; CDR3 DNA: TGTGCCAGCAGCCAAGATGACAGGGGAGTTGGTTTCTTT; CDR3 protein: CASSQDDRGVGFF
clone size: .; D gene: .; J gene: TRBJ2-5; V gene: TRBV5-1; CDR3 DNA: TGCGCCAGCAGCTTGGATGCGGAGACCCAGTACTTC; CDR3 protein: CASSLDAETQYF
clone size: .; D gene: TRBD1; J gene: TRBJ2-7; V gene: TRBV10-3; CDR3 DNA: TGTGCCATCAGCACCATGGGACAGGTAACCTCGTACGAGCAGTACTTC; CDR3 protein: CAISTMGQVTSYEQYF
clone size: .; D gene: TRBD2; J gene: TRBJ2-3; V gene: TRBV5-1; CDR3 DNA: TGCGCCAGCAGCTTGGTAGCGGGAGGGCCAGATACGCAGTATTTT; CDR3 protein: CASSLVAGGPDTQYF
clone size: .; D gene: .; J gene: TRBJ2-7; V gene: TRBV5-4; CDR3 DNA: TGTGCCAGCAGCGTCAAAACGGGTAGCGCCTACGAGCAGTACTTC; CDR3 protein: CASSVKTGSAYEQYF
clone size: .; D gene: TRBD2; J gene: TRBJ2-1; V gene: TRBV6-1; CDR3 DNA: TGTGCCAGCAGTGAGGCCCGTAGCGGGAGATGGAATGAGCAGTTCTTC; CDR3 protein: CASSEARSGRWNEQFF
clone size: .; D gene: .; J gene: TRBJ1-5; V gene: TRBV7-8; CDR3 DNA: TGTGCCAGCAGCTGGCAGTATCAGCCCCAGCATTTT; CDR3 protein: CASSWQYQPQHF
clone size: few; D gene: TRBD2; J gene: TRBJ2-7; V gene: TRBV5-4; CDR3 DNA: TGTGCCAGCAGCGCGAGGACTAGCGGGGGGTACGAGCAGTACTTC; CDR3 protein: CASSARTSGGYEQYF
clone size: .; D gene: TRBD1; J gene: TRBJ1-2; V gene: TRBV24-1; CDR3 DNA: TGTGCCACCAGTGACTCCACGACAGGGGGCGCGCATGGCTACACCTTC; CDR3 protein: CATSDSTTGGAHGYTF
clone size: .; D gene: TRBD2; J gene: TRBJ2-1; V gene: TRBV27; CDR3 DNA: TGTGCCAGCAGTTTAGGACTAGCGGGAACGGTTGAGCAGTTCTTC; CDR3 protein: CASSLGLAGTVEQFF
clone size: .; D gene: TRBD2; J gene: TRBJ2-1; V gene: TRBV7-3; CDR3 DNA: TGTGCCAGCAGGGCTAGCGGGTCGGTCAATGAGCAGTTCTTC; CDR3 protein: CASRASGSVNEQFF
clone size: .; D gene: TRBD2; J gene: TRBJ2-7; V gene: TRBV18; CDR3 DNA: TGTGCCAGCTCACCACCGGGACTAGCGGGAGGAAGGGACGAGCAGTACTTC; CDR3 protein: CASSPPGLAGGRDEQYF
clone size: .; D gene: .; J gene: TRBJ1-3; V gene: TRBV5-1; CDR3 DNA: TGCGCCAGCAGCTTGCAGGGCTCTGGAAACACCATATATTTT; CDR3 protein: CASSLQGSGNTIYF